Described below is a single T cell receptor beta chain sequence and its context. Its target is unknown. The sample belongs to a study of metastatic and nonmetastatic thyroid tumors. Per the original data handling: The authors used CDR3 differences across clinicopathological groups to build a distant-metastasis classifier for papillary thyroid cancer. TCRdb re-clonotyped the PCR reads via MiXCR. TCRdb's processing, not the study's, gives the V and J calls here. The sample records 30,000 or so clones, 15% to 20% being singletons. No patient received treatment before thyroid surgery. General observations from the study: Benign nodules were reported to have significantly lower TCR beta diversity than malignant thyroid tumors, in blood and tumor.

The specimen was blood. The receptor was derived from a female donor with papillary thyroid cancer or a benign thyroid nodule (not recorded which). Some clones in this sample may be carry-over from other donors' samples.

CDR3 region: CASSVRQGVTDTQYF. The CDR3 DNA follows: TGTGCCAGCAGCGTACGACAGGGAGTCACAGATACGCAGTATTTT. V and J are TRBV9 and TRBJ2-3; 7 nucleotides agree with TRBD1. V was pared by 1 base and J by 2 bases, with 4 bases of the junction left unmatched. The CDR3 runs 15 residues. Germline loops: CDR1 SGDLS, CDR2 YYNGEE.